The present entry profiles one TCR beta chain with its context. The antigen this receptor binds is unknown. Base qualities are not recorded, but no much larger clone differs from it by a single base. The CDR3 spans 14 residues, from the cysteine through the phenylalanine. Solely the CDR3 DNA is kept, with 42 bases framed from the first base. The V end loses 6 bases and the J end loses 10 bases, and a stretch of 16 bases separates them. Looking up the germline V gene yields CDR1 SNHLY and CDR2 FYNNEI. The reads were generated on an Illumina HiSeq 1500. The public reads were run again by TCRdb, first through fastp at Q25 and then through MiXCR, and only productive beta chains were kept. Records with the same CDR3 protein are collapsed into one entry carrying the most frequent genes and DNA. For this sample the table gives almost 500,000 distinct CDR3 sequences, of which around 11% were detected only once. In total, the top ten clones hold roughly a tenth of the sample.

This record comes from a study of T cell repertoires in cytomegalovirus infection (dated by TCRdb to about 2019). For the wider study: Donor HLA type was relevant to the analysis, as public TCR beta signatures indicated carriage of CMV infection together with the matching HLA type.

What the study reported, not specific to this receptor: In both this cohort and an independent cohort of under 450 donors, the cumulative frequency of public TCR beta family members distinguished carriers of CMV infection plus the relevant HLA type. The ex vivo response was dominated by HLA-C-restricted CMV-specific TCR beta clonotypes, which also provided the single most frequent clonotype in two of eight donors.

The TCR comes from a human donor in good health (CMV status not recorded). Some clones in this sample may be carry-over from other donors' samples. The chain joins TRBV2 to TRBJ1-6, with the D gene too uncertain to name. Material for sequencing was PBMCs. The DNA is TGTGCCAGCAGCGGGGAAGTAGGAGGATCACCCCTCCACTTT. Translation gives CASSGEVGGSPLHF.